These 10 T cell receptor beta chains were all obtained from the same sample, sequenced in a study of cytomegalovirus exposure and HLA in healthy donors. Use of 60 Vbeta and 13 Jbeta primers characterized the PCR. The repertoire was sequenced with immunoSEQ multiplex PCR; TCRdb's copy has only in-frame clones and lacks some. The table lists 100,000 to 120,000 clones, 74% of them singletons. Sample: PBMCs. These receptors originate from a middle-aged woman in good health and CMV-seropositive.

The chain employs TRBV7-6 and TRBJ1-3; 11 nucleotides agree with TRBD1. With V trimmed by 2 bases and J by 3 bases, 3 bases remained unmatched. Germline values: CDR1 SGHVS, CDR2 FNYEAQ. The CDR3 contains 16 residues. CDR3 region: CASSLRTGGLGNTIYF. The CDR3 region has the DNA TGTGCCAGCAGCTTACGGACAGGGGGCCTTGGAAACACCATATATTTT.

V is TRBV27 and J is TRBJ1-6; D unresolved. The CDR3 runs to 13 residues. Germline CDR1 reads MNHEY; CDR2 reads SMNVEV (reference sequence). The germline V and J ends were trimmed by 6 bases and 7 bases, with 10 bases remaining between them. CDR3 region: CASSSLRNSPLHF. CDR3 DNA: TGTGCCAGCAGCTCATTGAGAAATTCACCCCTCCACTTT.

With regard to this clone: At one end the junction does not follow the germline gene, possibly because of a read error. The J gene is TRBJ1-5, the V gene TRBV30; D gene ambiguous. Per the germline V gene, CDR1 is GTSNPN and CDR2 is SVGIG (reference sequence). CDR3 size: 15 residues. This CDR3 reads CAWGVRGLTYQPQHF. The DNA of the CDR3 is TGTGCCTGGGGTGTTCGGGGTTTAACTTATCAGCCCCAGCATTTT. Complete variable domain (other parts from reference TRBV30 and TRBJ1-5): SQTIHQWPATLVQPVGSPLSLECTVEGTSNPNLYWYRQAAGRGLQLLFYSVGIGQISSEVPQNLSASRPQDRQFILSSKKLLLSDSGFYLCAWGVRGLTYQPQHFGDGTRLSIL.

V usage is TRBV6-6 and J usage is TRBJ2-2; unclear D gene. The V end lost 1 base, the J end lost 6 bases, and 6 bases lay between the germline ends. The CDR3 is made up of 13 amino acids. Per germline, CDR1 MNHNY and CDR2 SVGAGI (reference sequence). CDR3 DNA sequence: TGTGCCAGCAGTTACTTAGTCGCCGGGGAGCTGTTTTTT. It translates to CASSYLVAGELFF.

This chain connects TRBV7-6 to TRBJ2-5; 8 bases are a match to TRBD2. The end of the DNA fits TRBJ2-7 better, so the J call may be wrong. This CDR3 has 16 amino acids. The germline gives CDR1 SGHVS, CDR2 FNYEAQ. CDR3 protein: CASSLGASGGPYEQYF. The CDR3 nucleotides are TGTGCCAGCAGCTTAGGGGCCAGCGGGGGCCCCTACGAGCAGTACTTC.

This clone was found once. In DNA form, the CDR3 reads TGTGCCAGCAGGGGGACTCCTGGAAACACCATATATTTT. It translates to CASRGTPGNTIYF. The chain combines TRBV7-2 with TRBJ1-3; TRBD1 is a possible D gene (5 bases). Per germline, CDR1 SGHTA and CDR2 FQGNSA. The CDR3 runs to 13 residues. V was cut by 6 bases and J by 2 bases, with 8 bases left in between.

In its sample, this clone was seen once. The chain is built from TRBV5-1 and TRBJ1-6; 7 bases align to TRBD1. V was clipped by 4 bases and J by 6 bases; unmatched bases: 7. CDR1 and CDR2 from the germline V gene are SGHRS and YFSETQ. The CDR3 contains 15 residues. The CDR3 bases are TGCGCCAGCAGCCCGAGACAGGGCGTTAATTCACCCCTCCACTTT. Translated: CASSPRQGVNSPLHF.

The V call is TRBV19, the J call TRBJ1-3, with D unclear. CDR1 is LNHDA and CDR2 is SQIVND in the germline V gene (reference sequence). This CDR3 is built from 16 residues. The ends were cut back, 1 base at V and 0 bases at J, with 10 bases in the middle. CDR3 bases: TGTGCCAGTAGTATAGGTCCGTTTAACTCTGGAAACACCATATATTTT. This sequence encodes CASSIGPFNSGNTIYF.

The chain joins TRBV14 to TRBJ2-7; TRBD1 agrees at 12 bases. This CDR3 has 16 residues. J lost 7 bases, V lost 1 base, and 8 bases had no gene match. Per the germline V gene, CDR1 is SGHDN and CDR2 is FVKESK. The CDR3 bases are TGTGCCAGCAGCCAAGCACGGGACAGGGGGCTGAGAGAGCAGTACTTC. It encodes CASSQARDRGLREQYF.

This clone was counted between two and nine times. J is TRBJ2-1 and V is TRBV4-1; D is perhaps TRBD1 (6 bases). Germline V gives CDR1 MGHRA, CDR2 YSYEKL. The CDR3 extends over 14 amino acids. With 0 bases removed from V and 6 bases from J, the gap between germline ends came to 9 bases. CDR3 coding DNA: TGCGCCAGCAGCCAAGAGCCCAGGGGCAATGAGCAGTTCTTC. Its protein is CASSQEPRGNEQFF.